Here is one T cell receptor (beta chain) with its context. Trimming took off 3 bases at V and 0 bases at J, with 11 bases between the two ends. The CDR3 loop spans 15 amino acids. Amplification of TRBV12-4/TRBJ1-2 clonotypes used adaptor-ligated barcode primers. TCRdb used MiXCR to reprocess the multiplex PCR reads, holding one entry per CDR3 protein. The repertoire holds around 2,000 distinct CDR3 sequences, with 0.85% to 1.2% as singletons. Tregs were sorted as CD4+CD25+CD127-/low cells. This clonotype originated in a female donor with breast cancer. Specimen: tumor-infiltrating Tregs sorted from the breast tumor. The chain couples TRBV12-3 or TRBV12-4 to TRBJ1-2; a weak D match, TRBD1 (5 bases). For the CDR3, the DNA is TGTGCCAGCAGTTTTCGGGACCGTCCTAACTATGGCTACACCTTC. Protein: CASSFRDRPNYGYTF.